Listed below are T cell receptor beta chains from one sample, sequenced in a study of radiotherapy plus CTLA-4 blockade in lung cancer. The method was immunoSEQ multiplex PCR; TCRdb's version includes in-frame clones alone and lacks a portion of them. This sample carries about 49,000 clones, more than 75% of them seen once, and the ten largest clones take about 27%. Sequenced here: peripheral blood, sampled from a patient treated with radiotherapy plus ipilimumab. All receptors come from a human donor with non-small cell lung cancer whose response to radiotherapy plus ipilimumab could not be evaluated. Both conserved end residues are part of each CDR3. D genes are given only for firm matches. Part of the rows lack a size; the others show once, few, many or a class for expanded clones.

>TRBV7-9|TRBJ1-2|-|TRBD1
TGTGCCAGCAGCTTATTCACAGGGGGCGGCTACACCTTC
CASSLFTGGGYTF
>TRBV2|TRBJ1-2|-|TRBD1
TGTGCCAGCAGTGATGGGACAGGGGACTATGGCTACACCTTC
CASSDGTGDYGYTF
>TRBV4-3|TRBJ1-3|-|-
TGCGCCAGCAGCACCCGGACAGGAAACACCATATATTTT
CASSTRTGNTIYF
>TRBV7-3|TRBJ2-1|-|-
TGTGCCCGCGGGCAGGGGATCAATGAGCAGTTCTTC
CARGQGINEQFF
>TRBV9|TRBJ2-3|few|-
TGTGCCAGCAGCACCCCCTCGGAGACAGTGCCTACGCAGTATTTT
CASSTPSETVPTQYF
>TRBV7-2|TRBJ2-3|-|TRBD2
TGTGCCAGCAGCTTAGCACTAGCGATGGGAGATACGCAGTATTTT
CASSLALAMGDTQYF
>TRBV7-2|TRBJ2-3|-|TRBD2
TGTGCCAGCAGCTTAGTGGGACTAGCGGGGGTGGATACGCAGTATTTT
CASSLVGLAGVDTQYF
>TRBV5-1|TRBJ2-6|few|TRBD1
TGCGCCAGCAGCTCCAGGGGGTCTGGGGCCAACGTCCTGACTTTC
CASSSRGSGANVLTF
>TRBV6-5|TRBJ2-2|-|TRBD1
TGTGCCAGCAGTAAGGACAGGATAGCCGGGGAGCTGTTTTTT
CASSKDRIAGELFF
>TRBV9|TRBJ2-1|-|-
TGTGCCAGCAGCGTTAACAGGGGGGGGAATGAGCAGTTCTTC
CASSVNRGGNEQFF
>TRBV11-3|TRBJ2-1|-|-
TGTGCCAGCAGCTTAGAGTTCCGGTTTCCTTACAATGAGCAGTTCTTC
CASSLEFRFPYNEQFF
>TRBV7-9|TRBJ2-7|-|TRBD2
TGTGCCAGCAGCCAGCGACCTGGGGCGCGGGAGAACCCCTACGAGCAGTACTTC
CASSQRPGARENPYEQYF
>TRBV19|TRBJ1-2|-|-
TGTGCCAGTAGTATGTTCGGGTTTTATGGCTACACCTTC
CASSMFGFYGYTF
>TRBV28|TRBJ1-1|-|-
TGTGCCAGCCGAAGCATCGGGACTGAAGCTTTCTTT
CASRSIGTEAFF
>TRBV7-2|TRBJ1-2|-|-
TGTGCCAGCAGCTACGACAGCATCTATGGCTACACCTTC
CASSYDSIYGYTF
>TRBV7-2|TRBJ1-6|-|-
TGTGCCACACAGGGTACTTCTAGTTCACCCCTCCACTTT
CATQGTSSSPLHF